The 32 T cell receptor beta chains given below trace back to one sample, sequenced in a study of T cells after yellow fever vaccination. Each CDR3 protein is one row after TCRdb ran MiXCR on the 5' RACE reads. The table shows 300,000 to 350,000 distinct CDR3 sequences, with approximately 4% occurring only once. The material was PBMCs, obtained 15 days after the yellow fever booster vaccination. These receptors were collected from a man aged 18 to 30 who received the YFV17D yellow fever vaccine.

This clonotype has at least ten counts. This sequence joins TRBV4-3 and TRBJ2-3; D gene ambiguous. This CDR3 has 16 amino acids. Germline V gives CDR1 LGHNA, CDR2 YSLEER. Trimming cost V 0 bases and J 6 bases, with 16 bases left between them. CDR3 sequence (DNA): TGCGCCAGCAGCCAAGATATGGGCTACCCGGGTGATACGCAGTATTTT. Amino acid sequence: CASSQDMGYPGDTQYF.

In its sample, this clonotype was seen a few times. The chain combines TRBV12-3 or TRBV12-4 with TRBJ1-1; possible D gene TRBD1, 5 bases. Trimming removed 6 bases at V and 2 bases at J, with 10 bases between. This CDR3 has 13 amino acids. Here the CDR3 DNA reads TGTGCCAGCAGCGTGGGACCTAACACTGAAGCTTTCTTT. It encodes CASSVGPNTEAFF.

In this sample, this clonotype turned up many times. The chain joins TRBV15 to TRBJ1-5; the match to TRBD1 covers 9 bases. Trimming at V came to 3 bases and at J to 6 bases, leaving 6 bases not matched to a gene. The CDR3 consists of 15 residues. CDR1 is LNHNV, CDR2 YYDKDF, per germline (reference sequence). The CDR3 protein is CATSRDRGAGQPQHF. The CDR3 DNA follows: TGTGCCACCAGCAGGGACAGGGGAGCCGGTCAGCCCCAGCATTTT.

This clonotype was counted between two and nine times. The chain uses TRBV9 and TRBJ1-1; D uncertain. Germline values: CDR1 SGDLS, CDR2 YYNGEE. V was clipped by 0 bases and J by 1 base, with 7 bases between them. This CDR3 has 14 amino acids. DNA for the CDR3: TGTGCCAGCAGCGTAGTGGCCGGGAACACTGAAGCTTTCTTT. This gives the protein CASSVVAGNTEAFF.

This clonotype has just a few counts. V usage is TRBV4-1 and J usage is TRBJ1-1; D remains unclear. The V gene lost 1 base and the J gene lost 1 base, with 10 bases spanning the gap. The CDR3 has 15 amino acids. CDR1 and CDR2 (germline): MGHRA, YSYEKL. The CDR3: CASSQVQSENTEAFF. The CDR3 nucleotides are TGCGCCAGCAGCCAAGTACAGTCAGAGAACACTGAAGCTTTCTTT.

The V call is TRBV5-1, the J call TRBJ2-1, with D possibly being TRBD1 (5 bases). This CDR3 comprises 15 residues. Per germline, CDR1 SGHRS and CDR2 YFSETQ. V lost 0 bases to trimming and J lost 9 bases, with 16 bases between them. CDR3 sequence (DNA): TGCGCCAGCAGCTTGGCCGGCCAGGGCGAGATTGAGCAGTTCTTC. It specifies CASSLAGQGEIEQFF.

Many counts were recorded for this clonotype. The chain uses TRBV5-1 and TRBJ1-5, with TRBD1 matching 7 bases. Germline loops: CDR1 SGHRS, CDR2 YFSETQ. V trimming: 2 bases; J trimming: 2 bases; junction bases outside the gene matches: 4. The CDR3 covers 15 residues. The CDR3 DNA sequence: TGCGCCAGCAGCTTTACAGGGGACGGCAATCAGCCCCAGCATTTT. It encodes CASSFTGDGNQPQHF.

There are a few counts of this clonotype. The chain joins TRBV21-1 to TRBJ1-1; TRBD1 is the table's D call and was not checked against the DNA. TRBV21-1 corresponds to a pseudogene. The CDR3 has 13 residues. CDR3 DNA: TGTGCCAGCAGCAAAGTGGGGACAGGGGAAGCTTTCTTT. Its protein product is CASSKVGTGEAFF.

This clonotype was detected a few times. V gene TRBV14 combines with J gene TRBJ1-1; tentatively, D is TRBD1 (6 bases). V lost 2 bases and J lost 0, with 10 bases in between. The germline V gene encodes CDR1 SGHDN and CDR2 FVKESK. The CDR3 contains 15 residues. The CDR3 bases are TGTGCCAGCAGCCAAAATGGGGGGCTGAACACTGAAGCTTTCTTT. It translates to CASSQNGGLNTEAFF.

This clonotype has at least ten counts. The CDR3 reads CASSLAGLNQPQHF. The DNA of the CDR3 is TGTGCCAGCAGCTTAGCAGGGCTCAATCAGCCCCAGCATTTT. The chain uses TRBV7-6 and TRBJ1-5, with D hard to call. The CDR3 extends over 14 amino acids. Trimming removed 0 bases from V and 3 bases from J, with 6 bases in between. CDR1 SGHVS and CDR2 FNYEAQ come from the germline V gene.

This clonotype was counted ten times or more. The gene calls are TRBV20-1 and TRBJ2-1; 9 nucleotides line up with TRBD2. V shed 7 bases, J shed 6 bases, and the junction held 4 bases outside the gene matches. The CDR3 extends over 12 amino acids. Germline V CDR1 and CDR2: DFQATT, SNEGSKA (reference sequence). CDR3 amino acids: CSERGEVNEQFF. CDR3 DNA: TGCAGTGAGCGGGGGGAGGTCAATGAGCAGTTCTTC.

The chain is built from TRBV7-2 and TRBJ1-1; D unresolved. Germline lookup yields CDR1 SGHTA and CDR2 FQGNSA. V lost 4 bases to trimming and J lost 1 base, with 10 bases between them. The CDR3 consists of 14 residues. The CDR3 reads CASSSRPGNTEAFF. In DNA form, the CDR3 reads TGTGCCAGCAGCTCCCGACCGGGGAACACTGAAGCTTTCTTT. The full variable domain, in which reference TRBV7-2 and TRBJ1-1 provide the parts outside the CDR3, is GAGVSQSPSNKVTEKGKDVELRCDPISGHTALYWYRQSLGQGLEFLIYFQGNSAPDKSGLPSDRFSAERTGGSVSTLTIQRTQQEDSAVYLCASSSRPGNTEAFFGQGTRLTVV.

This clonotype was detected ten times or more. The chain links TRBV6-2 or TRBV6-3 to TRBJ2-1; tentatively, D is TRBD2 (6 bases). The V end was cut by 7 bases, the J end by 4 bases, with 17 bases between. This CDR3 has 15 amino acids. CDR1 is MNHEY, CDR2 SVGEGT, per germline. CDR3 in amino acids: CASINPGTSYNEQFF. CDR3 DNA: TGTGCCAGCATCAATCCAGGGACTTCTTACAATGAGCAGTTCTTC.

V usage is TRBV20-1 and J usage is TRBJ2-1; D may be TRBD2 (5 bases). The CDR3 totals 14 residues. With 2 bases removed from V and 3 bases from J, the gap between germline ends came to 11 bases. In germline, CDR1 is DFQATT, CDR2 SNEGSKA (reference sequence). In DNA, the CDR3 is TGCAGTGCTAGACCGGGGTTCAACTACAATGAGCAGTTCTTC. Translating gives CSARPGFNYNEQFF.

The chain joins TRBV5-1 to TRBJ1-2; perhaps TRBD1 as D (6 bases). The ends were cut back, 7 bases at V and 2 bases at J, with 21 bases in the middle. This CDR3 spans 16 amino acids. Germline CDR1 SGHRS, CDR2 YFSETQ. The CDR3 is CASAPRGTGRNYGYTF. The CDR3 bases are TGCGCCAGCGCCCCCAGGGGAACGGGCCGGAACTATGGCTACACCTTC.

This clonotype has only a few counts. The CDR3 region is CASSQGGGDQPQHF. DNA of the CDR3: TGTGCCAGCAGCCAGGGGGGGGGCGATCAGCCCCAGCATTTT. The V call is TRBV3-1, the J call TRBJ1-5, with a possible D match to TRBD1 (6 bases). V was shortened by 3 bases and J by 5 bases, with 11 bases between the two germline ends. CDR3 length: 14 residues. Germline CDR1 LGHDT, CDR2 YNNKEL (reference sequence).

The rearrangement uses TRBV6-5 and TRBJ2-5; 8 positions agree with TRBD2. This CDR3 is built from 13 residues. Germline V gene data show CDR1 as MNHEY and CDR2 as SVGAGI. The V and J ends lost 8 bases and 4 bases, in that order; junction bases with no gene match: 6. Here the CDR3 reads CASGLARRETQYF. The CDR3 DNA is TGTGCCAGCGGACTAGCAAGGCGAGAGACCCAGTACTTC.

Ten or more counts support this clonotype. The chain couples TRBV7-3 to TRBJ2-7; D is possibly TRBD1 (5 bases). CDR1 and CDR2 from the germline V gene are SGHTA and FQGTGA. The V and J ends lost 1 base and 3 bases respectively, with 13 bases between them. CDR3 length: 15 residues. The CDR3 loop is CASSLSRAQGYEQYF. CDR3 DNA: TGTGCCAGCAGCTTAAGTCGGGCCCAGGGCTACGAGCAGTACTTC.

This clonotype was seen ten or more times. The V gene is TRBV7-2, the J gene TRBJ1-6; the D is unclear. CDR3 length: 13 amino acids. Trimming stripped 1 base from V and 10 bases from J, with 8 bases between. The germline gives CDR1 SGHTA, CDR2 FQGNSA. The CDR3 loop reads CASSLEFGSPLHF. The CDR3 nucleotides are TGTGCCAGCAGCTTAGAGTTCGGGTCACCCCTCCACTTT.

The sample holds many counts of this clonotype. V is TRBV12-3 or TRBV12-4 and J is TRBJ2-3; TRBD1 matches 11 bases. Trimming at V came to 7 bases and at J to 6 bases, leaving 12 bases not matched to a gene. This CDR3 spans 16 amino acids. CDR3 sequence (DNA): TGTGCCAGCACCCTGCGATGGACAGGGGGCTACGATACGCAGTATTTT. Its protein product is CASTLRWTGGYDTQYF.

This clonotype has more than one count but fewer than ten. This chain links TRBV4-2 with TRBJ2-7; 7 bases map to TRBD1. Germline CDR1 reads LGHNA; CDR2 reads YNFKEQ. V was clipped by 6 bases and J by 2 bases; unmatched bases: 7. The CDR3 consists of 14 residues. The CDR3 sequence is CASRGTDLAYEQYF. The DNA of the CDR3 is TGTGCCAGCAGAGGGACAGACCTGGCCTACGAGCAGTACTTC.

This clonotype was seen repeatedly, ten times or more. V gene TRBV4-1 combines with J gene TRBJ2-7; D possibly matches TRBD1 or TRBD2 (5 bases each). The CDR3 is made up of 17 amino acids. Germline values: CDR1 MGHRA, CDR2 YSYEKL. The V and J ends lost 1 base and 1 base respectively, with 17 bases between them. This chain's CDR3 is CASSQGRLGVRSYEQYF. The CDR3 DNA reads TGCGCCAGCAGCCAAGGGCGCCTGGGGGTAAGGTCCTACGAGCAGTACTTC.

This clonotype was seen at least ten times. The J gene is TRBJ2-1, the V gene TRBV5-1; 10 positions agree with TRBD2. V gave up 1 base and J gave up 0 bases; unmatched junction bases: 4. The CDR3 runs 17 residues. Per the germline V gene, CDR1 is SGHRS and CDR2 is YFSETQ. CDR3 sequence: CASSLLAGVSSYNEQFF. The CDR3, as DNA: TGCGCCAGCAGCTTGCTAGCGGGGGTGAGCTCCTACAATGAGCAGTTCTTC.

This clonotype was seen ten or more times. The genes are TRBV4-2 and TRBJ1-1; no firm D call. There are 12 residues in the CDR3. Germline CDR1 is LGHNA and CDR2 is YNFKEQ. V was trimmed by 0 bases and J by 4 bases, leaving 3 bases between them. CDR3 in amino acids: CASSQDVTEAFF. The CDR3 bases are TGTGCCAGCAGCCAAGACGTCACTGAAGCTTTCTTT.

This clonotype was counted at least ten times. The chain combines TRBV29-1 with TRBJ1-1; the match to TRBD1 covers 7 bases. Losses at the gene ends were 4 bases for V and 3 bases for J; bases not matched to a gene: 5. This CDR3 region has 13 residues. Germline values: CDR1 SQVTM, CDR2 ANQGSEA. CDR3 nucleotide sequence: TGCAGCGTTGTGGGGACAGATTACACTGAAGCTTTCTTT. Residues: CSVVGTDYTEAFF.

This chain uses TRBV20-1 with TRBJ2-3, with TRBD2 matching over 10 bases. With V trimmed by 6 bases and J by 3 bases, 15 bases remained unmatched. CDR1 and CDR2 from the germline V gene are DFQATT and SNEGSKA (reference sequence). This CDR3 has 17 amino acids. The CDR3, as DNA: TGCAGTGCACCCAGGTTCCAAGCGGGGGGGCCGACAGATACGCAGTATTTT. Its protein product is CSAPRFQAGGPTDTQYF.

This clonotype was detected a few times. The rearrangement uses TRBV12-3 or TRBV12-4 and TRBJ2-1, with TRBD2 as a possible D gene (7 bases). The V and J ends lost 0 bases and 9 bases respectively, with 21 bases between them. The CDR3 is 17 amino acids. CDR3 region: CASSLAGGPLPLGEQFF. CDR3 nucleotides: TGTGCCAGCAGTTTAGCGGGGGGGCCGCTCCCGTTGGGTGAGCAGTTCTTC.

The chain combines TRBV20-1 with TRBJ2-4, with D possibly matching TRBD1 (6 bases). V shed 6 bases and J shed 0 bases, with 9 bases lying between them. The CDR3 extends over 13 amino acids. Germline CDR1 is DFQATT and CDR2 is SNEGSKA (reference sequence). The chain's CDR3 is CSAEGVAKNIQYF. The CDR3 nucleotides are TGCAGTGCCGAGGGGGTAGCCAAAAACATTCAGTACTTC.

This clonotype was observed at least ten times. The CDR3 protein is CASSFQGLGTEAFF. Here the CDR3 DNA reads TGTGCCAGCAGCTTCCAGGGTCTGGGCACTGAAGCTTTCTTT. J is TRBJ1-1 and V is TRBV11-2; TRBD1 might be the D (5 bases). Trimming cost V 3 bases and J 4 bases, with 12 bases left between them. The germline gives CDR1 SGHAT, CDR2 FQNNGV. The CDR3 extends over 14 amino acids.

The table lists this clonotype with many counts. This rearrangement joins TRBV27 to TRBJ1-1, with D maybe TRBD1 (6 bases). The CDR3 covers 14 residues. Germline V gene sequence: CDR1 MNHEY, CDR2 SMNVEV (reference sequence). The V end lost 7 bases, the J end lost 1 base, and 13 bases lay between the germline ends. DNA for the CDR3: TGTGCCAGCACCACTCTAGGGGGGAACACTGAAGCTTTCTTT. Translated, it gives CASTTLGGNTEAFF.

This clonotype was counted only a few times. The chain is built from TRBV25-1 and TRBJ1-4; D is perhaps TRBD1 (5 bases). CDR1 and CDR2 from the germline V gene are MGHDK and SYGVNS. This CDR3 is 15 amino acids long. V lost 4 bases, J lost 2 bases, and 11 bases lay in between. This chain's CDR3 is CASSAAGITNEKLFF. DNA of the CDR3: TGTGCCAGCAGTGCGGCAGGGATTACTAATGAAAAACTGTTTTTT. Supplemented by reference TRBV25-1 and TRBJ1-4, the full variable domain reads EADIYQTPRYLVIGTGKKITLECSQTMGHDKMYWYQQDPGMELHLIHYSYGVNSTEKGDLSSESTVSRIRTEHFPLTLESARPSHTSQYLCASSAAGITNEKLFFGSGTQLSVL.

The table lists this clonotype with many counts. V and J are TRBV12-3 or TRBV12-4 and TRBJ1-5, with D maybe TRBD1 (5 bases). The CDR3 loop spans 15 amino acids. V lost 3 bases and J 5 bases, leaving 14 bases between the germline ends. CDR3 region: CASSFDGEGDQPQHF. CDR3 nucleotide sequence: TGTGCCAGCAGTTTTGATGGTGAAGGGGATCAGCCCCAGCATTTT.